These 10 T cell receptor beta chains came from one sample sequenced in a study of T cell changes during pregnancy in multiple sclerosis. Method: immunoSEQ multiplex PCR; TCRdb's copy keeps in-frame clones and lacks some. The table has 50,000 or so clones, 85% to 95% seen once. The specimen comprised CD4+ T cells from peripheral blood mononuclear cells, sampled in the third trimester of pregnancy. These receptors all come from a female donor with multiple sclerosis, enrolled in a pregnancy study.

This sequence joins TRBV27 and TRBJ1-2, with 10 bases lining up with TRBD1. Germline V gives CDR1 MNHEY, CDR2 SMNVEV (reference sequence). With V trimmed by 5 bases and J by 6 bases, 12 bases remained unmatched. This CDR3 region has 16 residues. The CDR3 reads CASSPYRDRGRHGYTF. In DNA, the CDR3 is TGTGCCAGCAGTCCGTACCGGGACAGGGGAAGGCATGGCTACACCTTC.

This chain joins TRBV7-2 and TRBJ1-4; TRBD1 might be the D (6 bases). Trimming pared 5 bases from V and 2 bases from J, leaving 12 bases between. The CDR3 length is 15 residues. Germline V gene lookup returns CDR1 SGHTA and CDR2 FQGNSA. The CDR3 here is CASSPQGTTNEKLFF. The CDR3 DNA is TGTGCCAGCAGCCCTCAGGGGACGACTAATGAAAAACTGTTTTTT.

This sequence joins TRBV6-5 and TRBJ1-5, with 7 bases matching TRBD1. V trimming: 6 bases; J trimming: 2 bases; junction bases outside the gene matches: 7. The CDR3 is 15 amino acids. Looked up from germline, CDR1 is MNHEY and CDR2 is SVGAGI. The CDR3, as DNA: TGTGCCAGCAGCCCCGACAGGGTTGGCAATCAGCCCCAGCATTTT. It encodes CASSPDRVGNQPQHF.

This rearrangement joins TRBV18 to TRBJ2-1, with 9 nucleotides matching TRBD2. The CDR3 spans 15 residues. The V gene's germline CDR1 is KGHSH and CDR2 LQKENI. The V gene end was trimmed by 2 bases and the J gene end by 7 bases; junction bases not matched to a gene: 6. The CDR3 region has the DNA TGTGCCAGCTCACCAGGCGGGGGGGCCCAGAATGAGCAGTTCTTC. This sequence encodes CASSPGGGAQNEQFF.

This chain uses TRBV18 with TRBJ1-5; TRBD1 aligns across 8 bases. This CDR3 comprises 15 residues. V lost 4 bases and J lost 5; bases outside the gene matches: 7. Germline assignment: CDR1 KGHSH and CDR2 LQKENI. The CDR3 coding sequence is TGTGCCAGCTCACTCGAGGACAGGGAGCATCAGCCCCAGCATTTT. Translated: CASSLEDREHQPQHF.

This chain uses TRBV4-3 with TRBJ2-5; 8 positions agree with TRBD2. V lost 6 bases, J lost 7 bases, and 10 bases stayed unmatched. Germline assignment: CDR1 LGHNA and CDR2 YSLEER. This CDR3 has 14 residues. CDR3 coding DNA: TGCGCCAGCAGTGACGGGGGGGGGTTTGGGACCCAGTACTTC. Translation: CASSDGGGFGTQYF.

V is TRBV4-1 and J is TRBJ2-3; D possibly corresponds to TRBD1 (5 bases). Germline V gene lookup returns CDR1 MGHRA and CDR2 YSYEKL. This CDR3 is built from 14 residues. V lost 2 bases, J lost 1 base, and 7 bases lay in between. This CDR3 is CASSQQGRTDTQYF. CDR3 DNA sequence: TGCGCCAGCAGCCAACAGGGTCGCACAGATACGCAGTATTTT.

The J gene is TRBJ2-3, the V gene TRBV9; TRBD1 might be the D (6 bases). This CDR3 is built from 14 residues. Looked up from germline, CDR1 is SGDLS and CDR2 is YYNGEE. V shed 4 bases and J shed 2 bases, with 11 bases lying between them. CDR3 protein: CASSRDNPTDTQYF. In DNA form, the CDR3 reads TGTGCCAGCAGCCGGGACAACCCCACAGATACGCAGTATTTT.

DNA for the CDR3: TGTGCCAGCAGCCGGGAAACCGGGGAGCTGTTTTTT. It encodes CASSRETGELFF. The V gene is TRBV11-3, the J gene TRBJ2-2; tentative D call: TRBD2 (5 bases). The CDR3 totals 12 residues. From germline, CDR1 is SGHNT and CDR2 YENEEA. V lost 5 bases and J 5 bases, leaving 6 bases between the germline ends.

The CDR3 loop is CASSRASGAGGNEQFF. CDR3 in DNA: TGTGCCAGTAGTAGGGCTAGCGGGGCCGGAGGCAATGAGCAGTTCTTC. The chain has TRBV19 and TRBJ2-1; 9 nucleotides align to TRBD2. The V and J ends lost 4 bases and 6 bases, in that order; junction bases with no gene match: 10. Germline loops: CDR1 LNHDA, CDR2 SQIVND (reference sequence). The CDR3 loop spans 16 amino acids.